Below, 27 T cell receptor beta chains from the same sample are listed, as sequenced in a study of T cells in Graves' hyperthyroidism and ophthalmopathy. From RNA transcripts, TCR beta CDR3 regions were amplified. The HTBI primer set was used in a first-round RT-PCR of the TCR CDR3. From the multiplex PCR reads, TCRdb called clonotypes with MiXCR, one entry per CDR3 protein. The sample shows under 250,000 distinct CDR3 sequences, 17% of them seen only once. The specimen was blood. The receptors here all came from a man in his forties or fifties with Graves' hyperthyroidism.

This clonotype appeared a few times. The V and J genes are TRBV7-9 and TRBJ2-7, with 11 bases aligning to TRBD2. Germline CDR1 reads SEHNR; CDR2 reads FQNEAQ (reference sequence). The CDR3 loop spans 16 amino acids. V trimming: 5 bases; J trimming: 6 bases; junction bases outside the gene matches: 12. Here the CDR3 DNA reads TGTGCCAGCAGCGGGAGGGGTCTAGCGGGAGGAACCGAGCAGTACTTC. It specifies CASSGRGLAGGTEQYF. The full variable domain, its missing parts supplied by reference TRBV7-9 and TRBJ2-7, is DTGVSQNPRHKITKRGQNVTFRCDPISEHNRLYWYRQTLGQGPEFLTYFQNEAQLEKSRLLSDRFSAERPKGSFSTLEIQRTEQGDSAMYLCASSGRGLAGGTEQYFGPGTRLTVT.

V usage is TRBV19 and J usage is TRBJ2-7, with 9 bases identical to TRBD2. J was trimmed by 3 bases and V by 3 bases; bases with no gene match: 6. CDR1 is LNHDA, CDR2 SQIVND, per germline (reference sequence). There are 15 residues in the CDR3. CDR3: CASSILAGDFYEQYF. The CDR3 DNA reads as TGTGCCAGTAGTATCTTAGCGGGGGACTTCTACGAGCAGTACTTC.

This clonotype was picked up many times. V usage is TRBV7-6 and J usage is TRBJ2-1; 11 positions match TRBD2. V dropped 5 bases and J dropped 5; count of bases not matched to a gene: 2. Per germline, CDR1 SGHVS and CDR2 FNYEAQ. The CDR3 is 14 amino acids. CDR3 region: CASSKLAGDNEQFF. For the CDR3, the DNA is TGTGCCAGCAGCAAACTAGCGGGAGACAATGAGCAGTTCTTC.

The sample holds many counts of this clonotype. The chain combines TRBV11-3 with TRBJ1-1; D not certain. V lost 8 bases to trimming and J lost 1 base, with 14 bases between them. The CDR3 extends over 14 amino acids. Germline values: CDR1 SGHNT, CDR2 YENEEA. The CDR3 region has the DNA TGTGCCAGCCTGGGAGGCAACCGGAACACTGAAGCTTTCTTT. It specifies CASLGGNRNTEAFF. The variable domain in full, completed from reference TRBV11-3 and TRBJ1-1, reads EAGVVQSPRYKIIEKKQPVAFWCNPISGHNTLYWYLQNLGQGPELLIRYENEEAVDDSQLPKDRFSAERLKGVDSTLKIQPAELGDSAVYLCASLGGNRNTEAFFGQGTRLTVV.

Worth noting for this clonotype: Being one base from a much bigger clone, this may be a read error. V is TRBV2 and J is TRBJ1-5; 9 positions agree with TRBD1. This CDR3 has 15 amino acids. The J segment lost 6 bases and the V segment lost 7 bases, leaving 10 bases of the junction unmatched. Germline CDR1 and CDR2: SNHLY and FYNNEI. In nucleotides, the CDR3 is TGTGCCAGCAATAGGGACAGGGTGGCCATTCAGCCCCAGCATTTT. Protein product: CASNRDRVAIQPQHF.

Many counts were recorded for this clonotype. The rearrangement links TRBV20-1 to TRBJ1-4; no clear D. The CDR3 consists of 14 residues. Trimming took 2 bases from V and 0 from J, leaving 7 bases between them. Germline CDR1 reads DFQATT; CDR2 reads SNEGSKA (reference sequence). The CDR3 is CSARLSSTNEKLFF. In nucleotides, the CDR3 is TGCAGTGCTAGATTAAGCTCAACTAATGAAAAACTGTTTTTT.

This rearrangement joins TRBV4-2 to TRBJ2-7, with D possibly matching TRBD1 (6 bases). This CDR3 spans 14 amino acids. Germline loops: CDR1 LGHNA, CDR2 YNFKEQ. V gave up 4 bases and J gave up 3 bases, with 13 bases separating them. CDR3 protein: CASSPRTAYYEQYF. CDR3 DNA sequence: TGTGCCAGCAGCCCACGGACAGCTTACTACGAGCAGTACTTC.

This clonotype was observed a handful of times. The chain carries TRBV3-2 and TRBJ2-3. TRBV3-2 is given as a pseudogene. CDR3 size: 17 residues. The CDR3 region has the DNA TGTGCCAGCAGCCAAGGTCGGTGGGGATGCCGCACAGATACGCAGTATTTT. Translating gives CASSQGRWGCRTDTQYF.

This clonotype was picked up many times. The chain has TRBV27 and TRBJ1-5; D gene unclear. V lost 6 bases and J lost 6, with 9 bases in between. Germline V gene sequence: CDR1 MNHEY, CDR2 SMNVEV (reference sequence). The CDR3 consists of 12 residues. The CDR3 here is CASREFGQPQHF. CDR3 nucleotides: TGTGCCAGCAGGGAATTCGGTCAGCCCCAGCATTTT.

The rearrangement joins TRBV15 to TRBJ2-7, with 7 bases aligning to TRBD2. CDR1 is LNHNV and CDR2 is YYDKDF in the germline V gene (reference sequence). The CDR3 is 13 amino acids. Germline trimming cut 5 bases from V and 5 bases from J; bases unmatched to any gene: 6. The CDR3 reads CATSLNRGDEQYF. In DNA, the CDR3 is TGTGCCACCAGCCTAAACCGGGGGGACGAGCAGTACTTC.

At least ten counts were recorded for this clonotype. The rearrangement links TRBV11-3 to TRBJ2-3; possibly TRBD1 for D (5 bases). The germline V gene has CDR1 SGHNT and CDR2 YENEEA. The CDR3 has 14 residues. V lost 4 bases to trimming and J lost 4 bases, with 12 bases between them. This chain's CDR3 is CASSSAGLPDTQYF. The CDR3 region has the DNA TGTGCCAGCAGCTCAGCAGGGTTGCCAGATACGCAGTATTTT.

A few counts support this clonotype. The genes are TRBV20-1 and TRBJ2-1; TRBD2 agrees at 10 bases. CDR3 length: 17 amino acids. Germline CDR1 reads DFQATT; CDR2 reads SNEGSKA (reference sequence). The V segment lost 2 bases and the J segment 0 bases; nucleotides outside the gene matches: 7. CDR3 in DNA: TGCAGTGCTAGAAAGTTCCCTAGCGGGAGCTCCTACAATGAGCAGTTCTTC. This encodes CSARKFPSGSSYNEQFF.

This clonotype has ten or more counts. CDR3 sequence (DNA): TGTGCCAGCAGCTTAGATTGGCTAGCGGGAGGGCCGGAGACAGATACGCAGTATTTT. Protein product: CASSLDWLAGGPETDTQYF. This rearrangement joins TRBV11-3 to TRBJ2-3; 12 bases match TRBD2. The CDR3 has 19 amino acids. CDR1 and CDR2 (germline): SGHNT, YENEEA. The J segment lost 3 bases and the V segment lost 0 bases, leaving 10 bases of the junction unmatched.

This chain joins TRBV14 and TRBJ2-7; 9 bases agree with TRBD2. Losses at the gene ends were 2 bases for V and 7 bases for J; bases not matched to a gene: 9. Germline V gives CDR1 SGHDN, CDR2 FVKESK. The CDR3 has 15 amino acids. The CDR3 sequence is CASSQTTSGVVEQYF. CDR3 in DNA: TGTGCCAGCAGCCAAACGACTAGCGGCGTAGTAGAGCAGTACTTC.

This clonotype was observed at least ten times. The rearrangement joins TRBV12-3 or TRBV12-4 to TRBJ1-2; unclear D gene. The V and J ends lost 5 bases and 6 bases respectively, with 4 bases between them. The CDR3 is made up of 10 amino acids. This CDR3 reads CASSTDGYTF. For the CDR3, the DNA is TGTGCCAGCAGTACGGATGGCTACACCTTC.

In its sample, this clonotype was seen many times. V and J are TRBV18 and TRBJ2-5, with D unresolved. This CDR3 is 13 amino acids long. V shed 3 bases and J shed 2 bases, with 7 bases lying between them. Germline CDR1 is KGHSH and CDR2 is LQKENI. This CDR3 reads CASSPRNQETQYF. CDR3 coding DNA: TGTGCCAGCTCACCGAGAAATCAAGAGACCCAGTACTTC.

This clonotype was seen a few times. CDR3 DNA: TGCAGTGCTGGACGACAGGTGCAAAAAGCTTTCTTT. Amino acids: CSAGRQVQKAFF. V and J are TRBV20-1 and TRBJ1-1, with a possible D match to TRBD1 (6 bases). V dropped 5 bases and J dropped 9 bases, with 16 bases sitting between them. The CDR3 loop spans 12 amino acids. Germline assignment: CDR1 DFQATT and CDR2 SNEGSKA (reference sequence).

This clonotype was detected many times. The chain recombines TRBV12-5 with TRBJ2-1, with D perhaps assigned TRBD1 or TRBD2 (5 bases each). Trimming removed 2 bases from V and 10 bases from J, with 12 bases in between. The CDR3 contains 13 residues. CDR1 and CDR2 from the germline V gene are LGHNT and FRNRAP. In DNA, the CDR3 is TGTGCTAGTGGTTTGTGGGGGAAGGAAGAGCAGTTCTTC. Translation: CASGLWGKEEQFF. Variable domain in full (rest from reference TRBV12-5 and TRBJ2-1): DARVTQTPRHKVTEMGQEVTMRCQPILGHNTVFWYRQTMMQGLELLAYFRNRAPLDDSGMPKDRFSAEMPDATLATLKIQPSEPRDSAVYFCASGLWGKEEQFFGPGTRLTVL.

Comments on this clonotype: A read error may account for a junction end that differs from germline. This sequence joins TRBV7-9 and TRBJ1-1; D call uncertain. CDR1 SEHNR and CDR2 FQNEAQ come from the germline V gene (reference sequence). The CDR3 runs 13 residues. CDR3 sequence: CGSSLRKNTEAFF. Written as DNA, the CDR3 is TGTGGCAGCAGCTTAAGAAAGAACACTGAAGCTTTCTTT.

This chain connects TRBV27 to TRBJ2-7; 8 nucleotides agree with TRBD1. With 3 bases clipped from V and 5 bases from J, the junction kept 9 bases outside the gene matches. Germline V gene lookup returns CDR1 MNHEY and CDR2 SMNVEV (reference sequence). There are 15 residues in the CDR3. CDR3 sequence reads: CASSFPGGSLNEQYF. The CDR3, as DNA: TGTGCCAGCAGTTTTCCAGGGGGCTCGCTGAACGAGCAGTACTTC.

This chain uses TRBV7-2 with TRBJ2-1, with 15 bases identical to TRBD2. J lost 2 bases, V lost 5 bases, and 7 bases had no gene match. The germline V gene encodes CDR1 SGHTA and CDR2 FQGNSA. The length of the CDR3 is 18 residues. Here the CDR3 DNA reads TGTGCCAGCAGCCTCGGACTAGCGGGAGGGTTCACCTACAATGAGCAGTTCTTC. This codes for CASSLGLAGGFTYNEQFF.

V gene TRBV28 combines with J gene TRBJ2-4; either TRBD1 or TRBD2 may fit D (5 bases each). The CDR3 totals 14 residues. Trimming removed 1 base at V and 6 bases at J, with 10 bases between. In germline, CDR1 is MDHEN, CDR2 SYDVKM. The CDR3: CASSLSGAGNIQYF. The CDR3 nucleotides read TGTGCCAGCAGTTTATCCGGGGCCGGAAACATTCAGTACTTC.

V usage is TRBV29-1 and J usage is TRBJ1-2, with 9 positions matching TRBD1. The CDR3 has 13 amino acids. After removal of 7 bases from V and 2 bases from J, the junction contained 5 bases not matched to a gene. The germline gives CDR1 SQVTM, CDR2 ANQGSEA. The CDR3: CSAAGTGNYGYTF. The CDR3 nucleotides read TGCAGCGCTGCCGGGACAGGGAACTATGGCTACACCTTC.

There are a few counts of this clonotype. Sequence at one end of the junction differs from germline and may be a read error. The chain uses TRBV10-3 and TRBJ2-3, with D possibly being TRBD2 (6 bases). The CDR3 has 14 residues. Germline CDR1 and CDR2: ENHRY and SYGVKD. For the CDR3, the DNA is TGTGCCATCAGAAATATAACTAGCACAGGTACGCAGTATTTT. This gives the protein CAIRNITSTGTQYF.

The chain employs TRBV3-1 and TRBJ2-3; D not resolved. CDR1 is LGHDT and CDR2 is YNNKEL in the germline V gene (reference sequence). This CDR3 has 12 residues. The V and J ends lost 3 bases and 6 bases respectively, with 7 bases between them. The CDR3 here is CASSHAGDTQYF. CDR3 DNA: TGTGCCAGCAGCCACGCCGGGGATACGCAGTATTTT.

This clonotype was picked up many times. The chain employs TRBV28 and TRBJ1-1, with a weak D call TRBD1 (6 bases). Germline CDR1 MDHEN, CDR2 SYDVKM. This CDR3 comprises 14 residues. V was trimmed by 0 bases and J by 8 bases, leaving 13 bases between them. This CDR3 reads CASSLWRTEGEAFF. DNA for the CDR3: TGTGCCAGCAGTTTATGGCGGACAGAAGGCGAAGCTTTCTTT.

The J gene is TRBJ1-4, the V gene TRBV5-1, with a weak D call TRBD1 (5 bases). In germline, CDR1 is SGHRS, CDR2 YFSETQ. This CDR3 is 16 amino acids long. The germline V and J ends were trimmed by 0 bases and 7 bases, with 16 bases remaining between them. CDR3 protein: CASSLAERGATEKLFF. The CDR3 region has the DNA TGCGCCAGCAGCTTGGCAGAAAGGGGCGCGACTGAAAAACTGTTTTTT.